This T cell receptor beta chain was identified in a study of monozygotic twins with inflammatory bowel disease. Study-wide findings and caveats: Comparison of concordant versus discordant twins revealed no difference in repertoire similarity, possibly due to limited power. Patient repertoires may carry noise from differing immunosuppressive treatments.

Comments on this clonotype: What it binds is not known.

TCRdb reprocessed the 5' RACE reads and stores each CDR3 protein as one record, lacking DNA. In all, the sample yields some 440,000 distinct CDR3 sequences. Per germline, CDR1 SGHTA and CDR2 FQGNSA. This CDR3 spans 14 amino acids. The receptor comes from a human donor with ulcerative colitis or Crohn's disease, or a healthy co-twin of an affected twin (not recorded which). The genes are TRBV7-2 and TRBJ1-1; TCRdb outputs TRBD1, but without DNA this stays unchecked. Sequences were obtained from blood. This chain's CDR3 is CASSPNRGGTEAFF.